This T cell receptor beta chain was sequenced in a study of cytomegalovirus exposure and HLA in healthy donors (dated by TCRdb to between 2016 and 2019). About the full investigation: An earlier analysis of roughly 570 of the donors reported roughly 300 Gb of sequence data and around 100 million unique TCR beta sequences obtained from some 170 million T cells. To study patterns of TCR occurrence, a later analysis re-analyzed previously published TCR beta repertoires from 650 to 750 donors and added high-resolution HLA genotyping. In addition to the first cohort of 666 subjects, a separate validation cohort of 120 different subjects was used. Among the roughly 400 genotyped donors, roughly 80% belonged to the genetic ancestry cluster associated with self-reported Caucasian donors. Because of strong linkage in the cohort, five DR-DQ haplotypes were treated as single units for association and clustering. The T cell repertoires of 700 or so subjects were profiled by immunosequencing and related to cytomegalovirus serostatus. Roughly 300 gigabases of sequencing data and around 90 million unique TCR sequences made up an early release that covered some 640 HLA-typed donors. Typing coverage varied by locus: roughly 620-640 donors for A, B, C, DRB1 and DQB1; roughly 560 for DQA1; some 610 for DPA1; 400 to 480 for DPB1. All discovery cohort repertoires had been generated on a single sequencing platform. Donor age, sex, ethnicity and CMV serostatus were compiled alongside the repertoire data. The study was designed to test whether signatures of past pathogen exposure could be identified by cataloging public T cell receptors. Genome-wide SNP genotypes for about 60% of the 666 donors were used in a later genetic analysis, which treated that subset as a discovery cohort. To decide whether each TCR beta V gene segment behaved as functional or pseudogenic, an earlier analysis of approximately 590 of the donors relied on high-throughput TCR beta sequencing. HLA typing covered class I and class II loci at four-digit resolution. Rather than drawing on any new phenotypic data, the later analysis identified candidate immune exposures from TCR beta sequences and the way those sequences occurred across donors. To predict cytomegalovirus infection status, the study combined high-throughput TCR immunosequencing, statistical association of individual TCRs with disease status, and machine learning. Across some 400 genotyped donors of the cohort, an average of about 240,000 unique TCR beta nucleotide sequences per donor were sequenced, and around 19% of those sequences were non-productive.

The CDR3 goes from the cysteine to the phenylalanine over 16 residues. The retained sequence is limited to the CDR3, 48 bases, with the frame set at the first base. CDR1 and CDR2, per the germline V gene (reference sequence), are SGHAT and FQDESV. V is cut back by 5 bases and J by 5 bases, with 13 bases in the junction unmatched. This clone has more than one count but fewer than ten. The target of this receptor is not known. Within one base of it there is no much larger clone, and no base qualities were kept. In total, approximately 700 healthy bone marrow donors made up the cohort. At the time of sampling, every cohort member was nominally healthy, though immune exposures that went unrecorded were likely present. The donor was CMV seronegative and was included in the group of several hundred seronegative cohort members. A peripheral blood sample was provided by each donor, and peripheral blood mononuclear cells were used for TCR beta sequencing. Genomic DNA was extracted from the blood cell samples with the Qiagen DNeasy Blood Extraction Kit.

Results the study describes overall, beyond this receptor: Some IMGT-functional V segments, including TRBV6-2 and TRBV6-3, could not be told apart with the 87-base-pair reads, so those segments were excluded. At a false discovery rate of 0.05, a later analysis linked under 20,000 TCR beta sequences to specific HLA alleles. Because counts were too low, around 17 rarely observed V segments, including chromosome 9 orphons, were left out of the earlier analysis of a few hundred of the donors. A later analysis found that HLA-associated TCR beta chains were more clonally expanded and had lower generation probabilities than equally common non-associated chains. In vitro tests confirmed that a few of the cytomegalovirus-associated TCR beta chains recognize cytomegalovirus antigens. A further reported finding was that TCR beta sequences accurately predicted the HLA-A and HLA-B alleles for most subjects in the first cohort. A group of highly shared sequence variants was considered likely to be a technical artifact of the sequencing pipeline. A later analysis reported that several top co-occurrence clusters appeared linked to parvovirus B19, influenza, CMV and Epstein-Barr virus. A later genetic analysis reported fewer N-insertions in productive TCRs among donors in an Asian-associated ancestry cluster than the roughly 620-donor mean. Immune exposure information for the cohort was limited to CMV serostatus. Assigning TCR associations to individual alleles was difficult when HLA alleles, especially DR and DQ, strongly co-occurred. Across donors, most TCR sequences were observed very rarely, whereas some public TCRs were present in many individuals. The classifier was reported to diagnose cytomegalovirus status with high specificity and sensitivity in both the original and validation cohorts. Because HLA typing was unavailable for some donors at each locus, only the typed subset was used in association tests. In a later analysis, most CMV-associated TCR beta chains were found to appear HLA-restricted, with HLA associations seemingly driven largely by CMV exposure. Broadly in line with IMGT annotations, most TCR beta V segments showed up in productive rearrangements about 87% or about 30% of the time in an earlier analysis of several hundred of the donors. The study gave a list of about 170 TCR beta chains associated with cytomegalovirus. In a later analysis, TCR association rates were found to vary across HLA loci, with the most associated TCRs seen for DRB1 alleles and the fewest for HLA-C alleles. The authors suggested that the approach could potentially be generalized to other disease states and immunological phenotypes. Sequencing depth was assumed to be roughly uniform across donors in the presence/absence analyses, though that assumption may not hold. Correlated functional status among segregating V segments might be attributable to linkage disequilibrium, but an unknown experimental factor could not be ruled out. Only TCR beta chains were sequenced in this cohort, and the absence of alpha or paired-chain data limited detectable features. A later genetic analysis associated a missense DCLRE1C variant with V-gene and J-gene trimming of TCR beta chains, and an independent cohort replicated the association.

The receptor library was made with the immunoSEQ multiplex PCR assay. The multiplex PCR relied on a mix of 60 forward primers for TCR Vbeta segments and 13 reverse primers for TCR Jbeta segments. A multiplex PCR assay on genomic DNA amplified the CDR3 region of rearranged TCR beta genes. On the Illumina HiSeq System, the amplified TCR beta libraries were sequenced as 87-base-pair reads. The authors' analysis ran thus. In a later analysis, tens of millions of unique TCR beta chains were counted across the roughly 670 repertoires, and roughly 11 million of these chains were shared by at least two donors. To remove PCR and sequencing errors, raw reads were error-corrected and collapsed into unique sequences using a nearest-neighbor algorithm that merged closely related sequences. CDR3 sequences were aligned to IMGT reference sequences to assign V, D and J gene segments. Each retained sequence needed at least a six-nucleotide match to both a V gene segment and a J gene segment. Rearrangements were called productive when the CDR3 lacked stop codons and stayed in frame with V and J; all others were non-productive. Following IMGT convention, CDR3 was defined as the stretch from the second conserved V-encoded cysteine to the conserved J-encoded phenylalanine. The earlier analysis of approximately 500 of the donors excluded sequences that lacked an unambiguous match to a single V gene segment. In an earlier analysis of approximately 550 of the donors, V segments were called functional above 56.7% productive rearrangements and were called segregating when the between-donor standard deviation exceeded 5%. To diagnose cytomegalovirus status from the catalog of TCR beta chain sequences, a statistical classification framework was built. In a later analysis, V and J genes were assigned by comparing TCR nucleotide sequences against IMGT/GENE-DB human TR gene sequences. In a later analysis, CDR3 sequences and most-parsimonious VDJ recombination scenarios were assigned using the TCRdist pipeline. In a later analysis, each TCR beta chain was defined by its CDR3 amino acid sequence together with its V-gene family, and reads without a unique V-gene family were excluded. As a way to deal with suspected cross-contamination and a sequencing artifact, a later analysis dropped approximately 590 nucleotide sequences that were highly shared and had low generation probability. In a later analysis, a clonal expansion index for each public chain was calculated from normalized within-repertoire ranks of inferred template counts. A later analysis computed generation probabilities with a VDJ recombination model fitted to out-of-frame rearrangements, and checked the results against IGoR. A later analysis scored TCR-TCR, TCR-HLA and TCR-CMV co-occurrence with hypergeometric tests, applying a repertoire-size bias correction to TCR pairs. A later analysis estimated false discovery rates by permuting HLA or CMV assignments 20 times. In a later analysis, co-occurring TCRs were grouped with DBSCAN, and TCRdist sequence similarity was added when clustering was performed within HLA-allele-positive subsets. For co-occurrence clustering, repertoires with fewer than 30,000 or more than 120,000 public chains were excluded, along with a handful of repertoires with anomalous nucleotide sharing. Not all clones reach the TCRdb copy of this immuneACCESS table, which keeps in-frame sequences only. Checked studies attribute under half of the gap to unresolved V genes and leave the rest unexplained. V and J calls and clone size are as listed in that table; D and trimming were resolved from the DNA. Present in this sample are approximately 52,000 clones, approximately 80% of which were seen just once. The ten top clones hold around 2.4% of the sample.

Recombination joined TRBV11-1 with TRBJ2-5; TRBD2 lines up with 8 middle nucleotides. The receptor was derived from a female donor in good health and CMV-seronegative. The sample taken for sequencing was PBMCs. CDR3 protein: CASSNWASGSQETQYF. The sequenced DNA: TGTGCCAGCAGCAACTGGGCGAGCGGGAGCCAGGAGACCCAGTACTTC.